Below, one T cell receptor (beta chain) is given with its context. The data stem from a study of blood T cell repertoires in COVID-19. Overall study: Samples representing acute and convalescent COVID-19 were sourced from the United States, Italy and Spain.

CDR3 length: 14 residues. In germline, CDR1 is LNHNV, CDR2 YYDKDF (reference sequence). Trimming removed 3 bases from V and 5 bases from J; junction bases left unmatched: 0. Authors' data handling: Amplification of reference gene primers provided the estimated nucleated cell counts. TCRdb's copy holds only in-frame clones and misses some; the assay was immunoSEQ multiplex PCR. V, J and clone size are those of that table, while D and trimming were read from the DNA. The data hold over 120,000 clones, with around 87% observed a single time. The TCR sequence derives from a man aged 50-60 years who had recovered from COVID-19. The sample was peripheral blood. The rearrangement uses TRBV15 and TRBJ1-4; 10 bases are shared with TRBD1. CDR3 region: CATSRGQGNEKLFF. The DNA of the CDR3 is TGTGCCACCAGCAGGGGACAGGGGAATGAAAAACTGTTTTTT.